The clone carrying this TCR beta chain was observed once. V was cut by 2 bases and J by 4 bases, with 12 bases left in between. Germline assignment: CDR1 KGHSH and CDR2 LQKENI. The CDR3 covers 14 residues. Some clones are missing from TCRdb's copy, which holds only in-frame ones; the method was immunoSEQ multiplex PCR. The data show around 1.9 million clones, more than 85% seen once. This specimen belongs to a study of shared clonotypes between healthy human individuals. Cells designated naive CD8 were CD45RO-negative and were positively selected for CCR7, with terminally differentiated effector memory CD45RA+ cells excluded.

This receptor was obtained from a man aged 18 to 30 in good health. Some clones in this sample may be carry-over from other donors' samples. The sequenced material came from naive CD8+ T cells from PBMCs. This rearrangement joins TRBV18 to TRBJ2-7; weak D call: TRBD2 (7 bases). The CDR3 region has the DNA TGTGCCAGCTCACCAGGGGGGGGCGCGTACGAGCAGTACTTC. It is translated as CASSPGGGAYEQYF.